These T cell receptor beta chains were read from a single sample in a study of T cells in Graves' hyperthyroidism and ophthalmopathy. Each CDR3 protein is one row after TCRdb ran MiXCR on the multiplex PCR reads. This repertoire shows 600,000 to 800,000 distinct CDR3 sequences, approximately 40% found once; its top ten account for more than 25%. Material for sequencing was blood. These receptors all come from a woman aged 40 to 50 with Graves' hyperthyroidism. The CDR3 runs from the conserved cysteine through the conserved F or W. A D gene is named only where the DNA matches it firmly. Part of the rows lack a size; the others show once, few, many or a class for expanded clones.

-	few	TRBV12-3/TRBV12-4	TRBJ1-5	TGTGCCAGCAGTTATCAGGGATCCTCGGGTCAGCCCCAGCATTTT	CASSYQGSSGQPQHF
TRBD1	-	TRBV27	TRBJ1-2	TGTGCCAGCAGTTACCCAGGGGGCAAGGGCTACACCTTC	CASSYPGGKGYTF
TRBD1	-	TRBV24-1	TRBJ2-1	TGTGCCACCAGTGATGACTTAGGGGGCAGCTCCTACAATGAGCAGTTCTTC	CATSDDLGGSSYNEQFF
TRBD1	many	TRBV19	TRBJ1-5	TGTGCCAGTAGAAGTTTGACAGGGCCAAATCAGCCCCAGCATTTT	CASRSLTGPNQPQHF
-	few	TRBV11-2	TRBJ2-5	TGTGCCAGCAGCCCCCGTTTCGATGGGGGAGAAGAGACCCAGTACTTC	CASSPRFDGGEETQYF
-	many	TRBV7-8	TRBJ2-7	TGTGCCAGCAGCCGGACAGAGTCCTACGAGCAGTACTTC	CASSRTESYEQYF
-	-	TRBV6-1	TRBJ1-4	TGTGCCAGCGAGAGACAGGACGGGTTTGAAAAACTGTTTTTT	CASERQDGFEKLFF
TRBD1	few	TRBV6-5	TRBJ1-2	TGTGCCAGCAGTGCGGACAGGGGGAATGGCTACACCTTC	CASSADRGNGYTF
TRBD1	few	TRBV18	TRBJ2-7	TGTGCCAGCTCACCCGAGGACAGGCTCCACGAGCAGTACTTC	CASSPEDRLHEQYF
TRBD2	-	TRBV4-3	TRBJ2-7	TGCGCCAGCAGCCAACGACTAGCGGGAAGCGAGCAGTACTTC	CASSQRLAGSEQYF
-	-	TRBV6-2/TRBV6-3	TRBJ2-5	TGTGCCAGCAGTTACTCGATTAGCGGAGGCCTATTGGAGACCCAGTACTTC	CASSYSISGGLLETQYF
TRBD1	few	TRBV6-5	TRBJ1-6	TGTGCCAGCCGGACCGGGACAGGGCAATCACCCCTCCACTTT	CASRTGTGQSPLHF
TRBD1	-	TRBV28	TRBJ2-7	TGTGCCAGCAGTGCGACAGGGCCCCTGAGCTCCTACGAGCAGTACTTC	CASSATGPLSSYEQYF
TRBD1	once	TRBV19	TRBJ1-1	TGTGCCAGTGGAGCCTGGACAGGGAGAGAGCGCACTGAAGCTTTCTTT	CASGAWTGRERTEAFF